The 20 T cell receptor beta chains below come from one sample, sequenced in a study of cytomegalovirus exposure and HLA in healthy donors. This table comes from immunoSEQ multiplex PCR, and its TCRdb copy is limited to in-frame clones, with some not included. This sample has about 74,000 clones, with around 94% found just once. Sequencing was carried out using PBMCs. The receptor source for this set is a woman younger than 35 in good health and CMV-seropositive.

The chain carries TRBV11-3 and TRBJ2-3, with 8 bases matching TRBD2. Germline CDR1 and CDR2: SGHNT and YENEEA. The CDR3 runs 15 residues. V lost 5 bases, J lost 3 bases, and 7 bases stayed unmatched. CDR3: CASSEGGGLTDTQYF. DNA for the CDR3: TGTGCCAGCAGCGAGGGCGGGGGGCTGACAGATACGCAGTATTTT.

The chain recombines TRBV9 with TRBJ1-1, with D possibly being TRBD1 (6 bases). The germline gives CDR1 SGDLS, CDR2 YYNGEE. V lost 1 base and J lost 7, with 14 bases in between. CDR3 length: 14 amino acids. The CDR3, as DNA: TGTGCCAGCAGCGTAAGACAGGAGATGGGTGAAGCTTTCTTT. This translates into CASSVRQEMGEAFF. Using reference TRBV9 and TRBJ1-1 for the parts outside the CDR3, the full variable domain is DSGVTQTPKHLITATGQRVTLRCSPRSGDLSVYWYQQSLDQGLQFLIQYYNGEERAKGNILERFSAQQFPDLHSELNLSSLELGDSALYFCASSVRQEMGEAFFGQGTRLTVV.

This chain joins TRBV29-1 and TRBJ1-4; the D is unclear. CDR3 length: 13 amino acids. Germline V gene sequence: CDR1 SQVTM, CDR2 ANQGSEA. V was trimmed by 4 bases and J by 3 bases, leaving 9 bases between them. Here the CDR3 reads CSVGAQPNEKLFF. As DNA, the CDR3 is TGCAGCGTTGGGGCACAGCCTAATGAAAAACTGTTTTTT.

The V call is TRBV9, the J call TRBJ2-1, with D maybe TRBD2 (6 bases). The CDR3 is 17 residues long. V shed 3 bases and J shed 7 bases, with 23 bases lying between them. Germline loops: CDR1 SGDLS, CDR2 YYNGEE. The CDR3 protein is CASSESPGTLGRNEQFF. As DNA, the CDR3 is TGTGCCAGCAGCGAGTCCCCCGGGACTCTGGGGCGGAATGAGCAGTTCTTC.

This chain links TRBV9 with TRBJ2-7; TRBD2 matches at 7 bases. The CDR3 contains 15 residues. Per germline, CDR1 SGDLS and CDR2 YYNGEE. The V gene end was trimmed by 0 bases and the J gene end by 2 bases; junction bases not matched to a gene: 5. The CDR3 DNA follows: TGTGCCAGCAGCGTAGGTGTGGGGGGGACCTACGAGCAGTACTTC. This translates into CASSVGVGGTYEQYF.

The chain employs TRBV6-5 and TRBJ2-2, with 9 bases that match TRBD1. The ends lost 2 bases at V and 7 bases at J; junction bases unmatched: 8. Germline assignment: CDR1 MNHEY and CDR2 SVGAGI. This CDR3 spans 16 amino acids. CDR3 region: CASSYGTGKYDGELFF. CDR3 sequence (DNA): TGTGCCAGCAGTTACGGGACAGGGAAGTATGACGGGGAGCTGTTTTTT.

Worth noting for this clone: At one end the junction does not follow the germline gene, possibly because of a read error. The chain uses TRBV19 and TRBJ1-2; D call uncertain. This CDR3 is 14 amino acids long. CDR1 LNHDA and CDR2 SQIVND come from the germline V gene (reference sequence). The CDR3 loop reads CASSIGGSDYGYTF. The CDR3 DNA is TGTGCCAGTAGCATAGGAGGATCGGACTATGGCTACACCTTC. The entire variable domain, with the rest obtained from reference TRBV19 and TRBJ1-2, is as follows: DGGITQSPKYLFRKEGQNVTLSCEQNLNHDAMYWYRQDPGQGLRLIYYSQIVNDFQKGDIAEGYSVSREKKESFPLTVTSAQKNPTAFYLCASSIGGSDYGYTFGSGTRLTVV.

The rearrangement uses TRBV7-2 and TRBJ2-5, with TRBD2 as a possible D gene (6 bases). Germline V gives CDR1 SGHTA, CDR2 FQGNSA. The CDR3 contains 14 residues. V was cut by 5 bases and J by 8 bases, with 18 bases left in between. CDR3 amino acids: CASSTRTSHTTQYF. The DNA of the CDR3 is TGTGCCAGCAGCACCCGTACTAGCCATACTACCCAGTACTTC.

The chain is built from TRBV10-2 and TRBJ1-4; D not certain. CDR3 size: 14 residues. V was cut by 6 bases and J by 4 bases, with 12 bases left in between. The V gene's germline CDR1 is WSHSY and CDR2 SAAADI. The CDR3 loop is CASSDPGDNEKLFF. CDR3 coding DNA: TGCGCCAGCAGCGACCCCGGGGATAATGAAAAACTGTTTTTT.

The chain joins TRBV4-2 to TRBJ2-6; tentatively, D is TRBD1 (5 bases). The CDR3 is 15 residues long. CDR1 is LGHNA, CDR2 YNFKEQ, per germline. V was cut by 2 bases and J by 1 base, with 6 bases left in between. CDR3 DNA: TGTGCCAGCAGCCAACAGGGTTCTGGGGCCAACGTCCTGACTTTC. It encodes CASSQQGSGANVLTF.

The chain joins TRBV10-3 to TRBJ1-1; a possible D gene is TRBD1 (5 bases). The CDR3 loop spans 14 amino acids. From germline, CDR1 is ENHRY and CDR2 SYGVKD. V dropped 7 bases and J dropped 7 bases, with 19 bases sitting between them. The CDR3 DNA reads as TGTGCCATCAACGGGCCCCAGGGTAGAAGTGAAGCTTTCTTT. Translated: CAINGPQGRSEAFF.

The genes are TRBV6-4 and TRBJ1-4; 10 nucleotides agree with TRBD1. The CDR3 contains 14 residues. Trimming removed 4 bases from V and 6 bases from J; junction bases left unmatched: 2. In germline, CDR1 is MRHNA, CDR2 SNTAGT. CDR3 loop: CASSVDRGHEKLFF. The DNA for the CDR3 is TGTGCCAGCAGTGTAGACAGGGGGCATGAAAAACTGTTTTTT.

This rearrangement joins TRBV13 to TRBJ2-1; 13 nucleotides align to TRBD2. CDR3 length: 16 amino acids. Germline lookup yields CDR1 PRHDT and CDR2 FYEKMQ (reference sequence). J gave up 4 bases and V 5 bases, and 5 bases lay outside the gene matches. The DNA for the CDR3 is TGTGCCAGCAGCACTAGCGGGAGGGCCCTTTACAATGAGCAGTTCTTC. As protein: CASSTSGRALYNEQFF. Combining the CDR3 with reference TRBV13 and TRBJ2-1 gives the whole variable domain AAGVIQSPRHLIKEKRETATLKCYPIPRHDTVYWYQQGPGQDPQFLISFYEKMQSDKGSIPDRFSAQQFSDYHSELNMSSLELGDSALYFCASSTSGRALYNEQFFGPGTRLTVL.

The chain uses TRBV7-9 and TRBJ2-1, with D perhaps matching TRBD1 (6 bases). The CDR3 has 14 residues. The germline V gene has CDR1 SEHNR and CDR2 FQNEAQ (reference sequence). The V end lost 7 bases, the J end lost 5 bases, and 15 bases lay between the germline ends. In DNA form, the CDR3 reads TGTGCCAGCAACACCGGGACACGAGACAATGAGCAGTTCTTC. It translates to CASNTGTRDNEQFF.

The chain joins TRBV9 to TRBJ2-5; weak D call: TRBD1 (6 bases). The closer fit of TRBJ2-7 to the DNA end suggests the J call may be wrong. The CDR3 runs 15 residues. The V gene's germline CDR1 is SGDLS and CDR2 YYNGEE. Here the CDR3 reads CASSEGDPDYYEQYF. In DNA form, the CDR3 reads TGTGCCAGCAGTGAGGGGGACCCTGATTACTACGAGCAGTACTTC.

This chain joins TRBV10-1 and TRBJ2-5; 12 bases map to TRBD1. This CDR3 has 15 residues. Germline values: CDR1 WNHNN, CDR2 SYGVQD (reference sequence). J lost 5 bases, V lost 5 bases, and 6 bases had no gene match. CDR3 sequence: CASSPGTGGAETQYF. The DNA of the CDR3 is TGCGCCAGCAGTCCCGGGACAGGGGGCGCGGAGACCCAGTACTTC.

This clone appeared once. The J gene is TRBJ1-2, the V gene TRBV30; 8 nucleotides line up with TRBD1. CDR3 length: 20 amino acids. The ends lost 4 bases at V and 2 bases at J; junction bases unmatched: 24. Germline V gene data show CDR1 as GTSNPN and CDR2 as SVGIG (reference sequence). This CDR3 is CAWMSLSITDPGTGNYGYTF. The CDR3 coding sequence is TGTGCCTGGATGTCACTGTCCATTACCGACCCCGGGACAGGAAACTATGGCTACACCTTC.

The chain has TRBV29-1 and TRBJ2-1; 12 nucleotides line up with TRBD2. V lost 5 bases and J lost 10; bases outside the gene matches: 6. This CDR3 has 13 residues. Looked up from germline, CDR1 is SQVTM and CDR2 is ANQGSEA. The CDR3 DNA reads TGCAGCGTTAGACTAGCGGGAGCGGACGAGCAGTTCTTC. This sequence encodes CSVRLAGADEQFF.

The J gene is TRBJ2-1, the V gene TRBV5-1; 12 nucleotides align to TRBD2. The junction had 8 bases not matched to a gene; V was cut back by 4 bases and J by 9 bases. Germline CDR1 and CDR2: SGHRS and YFSETQ. The length of the CDR3 is 15 residues. The CDR3 bases are TGCGCCAGCAGCCTCCGACTAGCGGGAGATGGTGAGCAGTTCTTC. Encoded protein: CASSLRLAGDGEQFF.

The chain combines TRBV30 with TRBJ2-5; TRBD2 matches 11 bases. The CDR3 spans 12 residues. J was trimmed by 4 bases and V by 7 bases; bases with no gene match: 2. Germline CDR1 is GTSNPN and CDR2 is SVGIG (reference sequence). CDR3 in DNA: TGTGCCTTTACTAGCGGGGGAGAGACCCAGTACTTC. It is translated as CAFTSGGETQYF.